This is a list of T cell receptor beta chains from one sample in a study of STAT5B mutations in CD4+ large granular lymphocyte leukemia. Here immunoSEQ multiplex PCR was the method, and the copy in TCRdb shows in-frame clones only, minus some. The table has 8,100 or so clones, about 74% seen once. The sequencing sample was made of PBMCs. These receptors were obtained from a woman aged 60-70 years with CD4+ T-cell large granular lymphocyte leukemia. CDR3s include the opening cysteine and the closing phenylalanine or tryptophan. Fields, in order: J gene, D gene, clone size, V gene, CDR3 protein, CDR3 DNA. The D gene is left open where the match is weak. Only part of the rows carry a size: once, few, many, or a class if the clone is expanded.

TRBJ2-3,TRBD2,NA,TRBV9,CASSEGLAGKSDTQYF,TGTGCCAGCAGCGAGGGACTAGCGGGGAAGTCAGATACGCAGTATTTT
TRBJ1-2,NA,NA,TRBV7-2,CASSLYGREGGGYTF,TGTGCCAGCAGCCTCTACGGCAGGGAGGGTGGTGGCTACACCTTC
TRBJ1-5,NA,NA,TRBV19,CASSITSNQPQHF,TGTGCCAGTAGTATTACCAGCAATCAGCCCCAGCATTTT
TRBJ2-2,TRBD1,NA,TRBV5-1,CASSLRDRGMVGELFF,TGCGCCAGCAGCCTCCGGGACAGGGGGATGGTCGGGGAGCTGTTTTTT
TRBJ2-6,NA,NA,TRBV30,CAWSSLPGSGANVLTF,TGTGCCTGGAGTTCCCTACCAGGCTCTGGGGCCAACGTCCTGACTTTC
TRBJ1-5,NA,NA,TRBV7-8,CASSSTVNRAGQPQHF,TGTGCCAGCAGCTCCACCGTAAACAGGGCCGGCCAGCCCCAGCATTTT
TRBJ1-2,TRBD1,once,TRBV4-1,CASSQAGTGNYGYTF,TGCGCCAGCAGCCAAGCAGGGACAGGGAACTATGGCTACACCTTC
TRBJ1-2,NA,NA,TRBV7-2,CASSGGGLGNYGYTF,TGTGCCAGCAGCGGCGGGGGTTTGGGAAACTATGGCTACACCTTC
TRBJ2-2,NA,NA,TRBV25-1,CASSEYKRSGSNTGELFF,TGTGCCAGCAGTGAATATAAGAGGAGTGGTTCGAACACCGGGGAGCTGTTTTTT
TRBJ1-3,NA,few,TRBV27,CASSLGPGISGNTIYF,TGTGCCAGCAGCCTTGGACCCGGCATCTCTGGAAACACCATATATTTT
TRBJ1-2,NA,NA,TRBV28,CASRLPTGPYGYTF,TGTGCCAGCAGACTCCCGACAGGCCCCTATGGCTACACCTTC
TRBJ2-3,NA,once,TRBV11-3,CASSGWTASTDTQYF,TGTGCCAGCAGCGGATGGACAGCCAGCACAGATACGCAGTATTTT
TRBJ2-3,NA,NA,TRBV7-9,CASGLGTDTQYF,TGTGCCAGCGGCCTCGGGACAGATACGCAGTATTTT
TRBJ2-7,NA,NA,TRBV9,CASSPGTDTYEQYF,TGTGCCAGCAGCCCAGGGACGGATACCTACGAGCAGTACTTC
TRBJ1-1,NA,NA,TRBV28,CASSPQQVNTEAFF,TGTGCCAGCAGCCCCCAACAGGTAAACACTGAAGCTTTCTTT